The 10 T cell receptor beta chains below all came from one sample that was sequenced in a study of siplizumab effects on memory and regulatory T cells. Method: immunoSEQ multiplex PCR; TCRdb's copy keeps in-frame clones and lacks some. This sample has 85,000 to 130,000 clones; about 95% occur once, and the top ten carry 0.55% to 0.65%. The sequenced sample was Tregs sorted from blood. The source is a human donor in good health.

The gene calls are TRBV4-2 and TRBJ2-7, with a tentative D call TRBD1 (6 bases). Germline CDR1 is LGHNA and CDR2 is YNFKEQ. Trimming cost V 4 bases and J 4 bases, with 20 bases left between them. This CDR3 contains 16 residues. The CDR3 DNA follows: TGTGCCAGCAGCCGCTTACAGGGCGGGCGGGTTTACGAGCAGTACTTC. It encodes CASSRLQGGRVYEQYF.

The CDR3 region is CAIQGAGELFF. In DNA, the CDR3 is TGTGCCATCCAGGGGGCCGGGGAGCTGTTTTTT. The rearrangement joins TRBV10-3 to TRBJ2-2; the match to TRBD1 covers 7 bases. Per germline, CDR1 ENHRY and CDR2 SYGVKD. CDR3 length: 11 amino acids. V lost 8 bases to trimming and J lost 6 bases; unmatched junction nucleotides: 0.

This chain connects TRBV29-1 to TRBJ1-2; 10 positions agree with TRBD1. Germline values: CDR1 SQVTM, CDR2 ANQGSEA. V was pared by 3 bases and J by 4 bases, with 11 bases of the junction left unmatched. This CDR3 is built from 16 residues. This CDR3 is CSVEKDRGAPIYGYTF. DNA for the CDR3: TGCAGCGTTGAGAAGGACAGGGGGGCCCCCATCTATGGCTACACCTTC.

The chain has TRBV7-3 and TRBJ2-5; D tentatively reads TRBD1 or TRBD2 (6 bases each). Trimming removed 3 bases from V and 4 bases from J, with 12 bases in between. This CDR3 is 14 amino acids long. Per germline, CDR1 SGHTA and CDR2 FQGTGA. This CDR3 is CASSFSGGGETQYF. CDR3 sequence (DNA): TGTGCCAGCAGCTTTAGCGGAGGGGGAGAGACCCAGTACTTC.

The rearrangement joins TRBV28 to TRBJ2-6; D might be TRBD1 (5 bases). The CDR3 covers 17 residues. Trimming shortened V by 6 bases and J by 0 bases, and 15 bases separated the two germline ends. CDR1 and CDR2 from the germline V gene are MDHEN and SYDVKM. The CDR3 is CASSAFRVSSGANVLTF. The CDR3 nucleotides read TGTGCCAGCAGCGCGTTCAGGGTATCCTCTGGGGCCAACGTCCTGACTTTC.

This clone was detected only a few times. The genes are TRBV4-2 and TRBJ2-3; D gene unclear. Germline V gene sequence: CDR1 LGHNA, CDR2 YNFKEQ. This CDR3 spans 12 amino acids. V lost 4 bases and J lost 5, with 7 bases in between. The DNA of the CDR3 is TGTGCCAGCAGCCGGCAAGGAGATACGCAGTATTTT. The encoded protein is CASSRQGDTQYF.

The rearrangement links TRBV27 to TRBJ2-2, with TRBD2 identical over 10 bases. V lost 5 bases and J lost 3; bases outside the gene matches: 12. Germline loops: CDR1 MNHEY, CDR2 SMNVEV (reference sequence). This CDR3 spans 18 amino acids. The CDR3 reads CASSHPWTSGRYTGELFF. The CDR3 region has the DNA TGTGCCAGCAGTCACCCGTGGACTAGCGGAAGATACACCGGGGAGCTGTTTTTT.

This clone was detected only a few times. The chain links TRBV19 to TRBJ2-5; D may be TRBD2 (5 bases). Looked up from germline, CDR1 is LNHDA and CDR2 is SQIVND (reference sequence). Trimming took off 6 bases at V and 5 bases at J, with 13 bases between the two ends. This CDR3 comprises 13 residues. The CDR3 bases are TGTGCCAGTAGCCTAGCCGCAAGGGAGACCCAGTACTTC. Translating gives CASSLAARETQYF.

The chain links TRBV5-1 to TRBJ2-7; perhaps TRBD1 as D (6 bases). There are 13 residues in the CDR3. The V gene lost 1 base and the J gene lost 3 bases, with 8 bases spanning the gap. Germline CDR1 is SGHRS and CDR2 is YFSETQ. The DNA of the CDR3 is TGCGCCAGCAGCTTGAGGGACAACTACGAGCAGTACTTC. It codes for CASSLRDNYEQYF.

The chain carries TRBV7-8 and TRBJ2-1; D call uncertain. CDR3 length: 15 amino acids. Trimming took 0 bases from V and 0 from J, leaving 6 bases between them. The germline V gene encodes CDR1 SGHVS and CDR2 FQNEAQ. The CDR3 protein is CASSLAGSSYNEQFF. Written as DNA, the CDR3 is TGTGCCAGCAGCTTAGCGGGGTCCTCCTACAATGAGCAGTTCTTC. Full variable domain (missing parts from reference TRBV7-8 and TRBJ2-1): GAGVSQSPRYKVAKRGQDVALRCDPISGHVSLFWYQQALGQGPEFLTYFQNEAQLDKSGLPSDRFFAERPEGSVSTLKIQRTQQEDSAVYLCASSLAGSSYNEQFFGPGTRLTVL.